The 30 T cell receptor beta chains presented below share a single source sample, sequenced in a study of T cells in Graves' hyperthyroidism and ophthalmopathy. Template material for amplifying TCR beta CDR3 regions consisted of RNA transcripts. The HTBI primer set drove a first-round RT-PCR of the TCR CDR3. TCRdb reprocessed the multiplex PCR reads with MiXCR, giving one entry per CDR3 protein. Of roughly 290,000 distinct CDR3 sequences listed, over 15% are singletons. The sample comprised blood. The receptors here all came from a woman in her sixties or seventies with Graves' ophthalmopathy.

The chain employs TRBV9 and TRBJ2-1; no firm D call. The CDR3 extends over 14 amino acids. Trimming removed 3 bases at V and 4 bases at J, with 11 bases between. Germline CDR1 is SGDLS and CDR2 is YYNGEE. The CDR3 protein is CASSAVSEYNEQFF. The DNA for the CDR3 is TGTGCCAGCAGCGCAGTGTCCGAATACAATGAGCAGTTCTTC.

This clonotype has a count of ten or more. The chain combines TRBV20-1 with TRBJ2-1; tentative D call: TRBD2 (6 bases). The CDR3 consists of 14 residues. Trimming stripped 5 bases from V and 8 bases from J, with 19 bases between. CDR1 is DFQATT, CDR2 SNEGSKA, per germline (reference sequence). The chain's CDR3 is CSASGDRVPDEQFF. The DNA of the CDR3 is TGCAGTGCTTCGGGAGACCGCGTTCCGGATGAGCAGTTCTTC.

As regards this clonotype: Being one base from a much bigger clone, this may be a read error. This CDR3 fails to terminate in the conserved phenylalanine or tryptophan, so it likely reflects a read error. The V gene is TRBV6-2 or TRBV6-3, the J gene TRBJ2-2; tentative D call: TRBD1 (6 bases). Germline-derived CDR1 and CDR2 are MNHEY and SVGEGT. Trimming stripped 7 bases from V and 4 bases from J, with 13 bases between. The CDR3 has 14 amino acids. This CDR3 is CASKLNRVTGELFL. The CDR3 nucleotides read TGTGCCAGCAAGCTGAACAGGGTCACCGGGGAGCTGTTTCTT.

The rearrangement uses TRBV9 and TRBJ2-7; TRBD2 matches 12 bases. Germline lookup yields CDR1 SGDLS and CDR2 YYNGEE. The ends lost 4 bases at V and 5 bases at J; junction bases unmatched: 10. This CDR3 is built from 16 residues. CDR3 in DNA: TGTGCCAGCAGCAACATGACTAGCGGGAGACTAAACGAGCAGTACTTC. Translating it yields CASSNMTSGRLNEQYF.

The sample holds many counts of this clonotype. J is TRBJ1-2 and V is TRBV6-6; the match to TRBD1 covers 7 bases. Germline CDR1 is MNHNY and CDR2 is SVGAGI (reference sequence). CDR3 length equals 14 residues. Trimming cost V 2 bases and J 8 bases; bases outside gene matches: 8. The CDR3 loop reads CASSYAPTGFGYTF. The CDR3 bases are TGTGCCAGCAGTTACGCCCCGACAGGGTTCGGCTACACCTTC.

This clonotype was picked up one time. This rearrangement joins TRBV3-1 to TRBJ2-1; TRBD2 matches at 8 bases. Germline V gene lookup returns CDR1 LGHDT and CDR2 YNNKEL (reference sequence). With V trimmed by 4 bases and J by 5 bases, 7 bases remained unmatched. The CDR3 length is 15 residues. CDR3 nucleotides: TGTGCCAGCAGCCCCAGAGGGCGGGGGGACAATGAGCAGTTCTTC. It encodes CASSPRGRGDNEQFF.

This clonotype showed up just a few times. V is TRBV20-1 and J is TRBJ2-7; no reliable D call. Germline V gives CDR1 DFQATT, CDR2 SNEGSKA (reference sequence). V lost 6 bases to trimming and J lost 0 bases, with 9 bases between them. This CDR3 region has 12 residues. CDR3 sequence: CSARAHSYEQYF. CDR3 nucleotides: TGCAGTGCCCGGGCCCACTCCTACGAGCAGTACTTC.

This chain connects TRBV7-9 to TRBJ2-5; TRBD1 agrees at 8 bases. This CDR3 contains 17 residues. Germline trimming cut 5 bases from V and 5 bases from J; bases unmatched to any gene: 16. Germline CDR1 reads SEHNR; CDR2 reads FQNEAQ (reference sequence). The CDR3 DNA reads as TGTGCCAGCAGCCGTTCCCCGGGGACAGGCCATGGGGAGACCCAGTACTTC. Translating gives CASSRSPGTGHGETQYF.

This clonotype was counted ten times or more. This rearrangement joins TRBV5-1 to TRBJ1-2; 7 bases are a match to TRBD1. The CDR3 consists of 13 residues. V shed 7 bases and J 2 bases; nucleotides not matched to a gene: 5. The germline CDR1 and CDR2 sequences are SGHRS and YFSETQ. The CDR3 is CASSTTGNYGYTF. CDR3 nucleotides: TGCGCCAGCTCGACGACAGGGAACTATGGCTACACCTTC.

This sequence joins TRBV7-6 and TRBJ2-2; maybe TRBD2 (6 bases). V lost 5 bases and J 3 bases, leaving 16 bases between the germline ends. The CDR3 has 16 residues. Germline values: CDR1 SGHVS, CDR2 FNYEAQ. Written as DNA, the CDR3 is TGTGCCAGCAGCCCCCTCGGGGGTAGGGACACCGGGGAGCTGTTTTTT. This translates into CASSPLGGRDTGELFF.

This clonotype was seen many times. This sequence joins TRBV5-5 and TRBJ2-7; 7 nucleotides agree with TRBD1. Germline CDR1 and CDR2: SGHKS and YYEKEE (reference sequence). The length of the CDR3 is 15 residues. J gave up 3 bases and V 2 bases, and 8 bases lay outside the gene matches. CDR3 region: CASSFLPGQSYEQYF. The CDR3 region has the DNA TGTGCCAGCAGCTTTTTACCGGGACAGAGCTACGAGCAGTACTTC.

The table lists this clonotype with many counts. The rearrangement joins TRBV2 to TRBJ1-4; D possibly corresponds to TRBD1 (5 bases). This CDR3 has 14 residues. V gave up 6 bases and J gave up 8 bases, with 16 bases separating them. CDR1 and CDR2 (germline): SNHLY, FYNNEI. The CDR3 DNA sequence: TGTGCCAGCAGCGGGACCCTGAGGGGCGAAAAACTGTTTTTT. Protein product: CASSGTLRGEKLFF. Together with reference TRBV2 and TRBJ1-4, the CDR3 gives the full variable domain: EPEVTQTPSHQVTQMGQEVILRCVPISNHLYFYWYRQILGQKVEFLVSFYNNEISEKSEIFDDQFSVERPDGSNFTLKIRSTKLEDSAMYFCASSGTLRGEKLFFGSGTQLSVL.

V and J are TRBV6-1 and TRBJ2-1; D is undetermined. V gave up 6 bases and J gave up 9 bases, with 21 bases separating them. Germline V gene sequence: CDR1 MNHNS, CDR2 SASEGT. The CDR3 is 15 residues long. As DNA, the CDR3 is TGTGCCAGCAGCGTTACCCCGGCCGGATTAGGTGAGCAGTTCTTC. This translates into CASSVTPAGLGEQFF.

Ten or more counts support this clonotype. The chain carries TRBV11-1 and TRBJ2-3; perhaps TRBD1 as D (5 bases). The germline CDR1 and CDR2 sequences are SGHAT and FQDESV (reference sequence). V was trimmed by 5 bases and J by 2 bases, leaving 14 bases between them. The CDR3 extends over 15 amino acids. The CDR3 coding sequence is TGTGCCAGCAGCCATCTAGGGGTCCTCACAGATACGCAGTATTTT. This codes for CASSHLGVLTDTQYF.

This clonotype has more than one count but fewer than ten. Being one base from a much bigger clone, this may be a read error. Since the CDR3 does not end with the conserved phenylalanine or tryptophan, this likely comes from a read error. The chain links TRBV3-1 to TRBJ1-2, with D perhaps matching TRBD1 (5 bases). Germline V gives CDR1 LGHDT, CDR2 YNNKEL (reference sequence). Between the trimmed V and J ends, which lost 1 base and 6 bases, there was a span of 15 bases. The CDR3 sequence is 15 residues long. CDR3 amino acids: CASSQGGRAINGYTL. The CDR3 nucleotides read TGTGCCAGCAGCCAAGGAGGCAGGGCCATCAATGGCTACACCCTC.

This clonotype has a count of ten or more. The genes are TRBV29-1 and TRBJ2-1, with D uncertain. CDR1 SQVTM and CDR2 ANQGSEA come from the germline V gene. The germline V and J ends were trimmed by 6 bases and 7 bases, with 7 bases remaining between them. The length of the CDR3 is 10 residues. CDR3 nucleotides: TGCAGCGTAACCCGAAATGAGCAGTTCTTC. It is translated as CSVTRNEQFF.

CDR3 region: CSARSPSGFSDTQYF. The CDR3 DNA reads as TGCAGTGCCCGAAGTCCTAGCGGGTTCTCAGATACGCAGTATTTT. The chain has TRBV20-1 and TRBJ2-3, with TRBD2 identical over 8 bases. Germline-derived CDR1 and CDR2 are DFQATT and SNEGSKA (reference sequence). This CDR3 has 15 residues. V shed 6 bases, J shed 4 bases, and the junction held 12 bases outside the gene matches.

This clonotype was counted ten times or more. The J gene is TRBJ1-5, the V gene TRBV20-1; unclear D gene. CDR1 DFQATT and CDR2 SNEGSKA come from the germline V gene (reference sequence). The V and J ends lost 3 bases and 0 bases respectively, with 9 bases between them. The CDR3 has 14 residues. CDR3 protein: CSASSQHSNQPQHF. The CDR3 region has the DNA TGCAGTGCTAGCAGCCAGCATAGCAATCAGCCCCAGCATTTT.

This clonotype turned up a few times. This rearrangement joins TRBV20-1 to TRBJ1-4; maybe TRBD1 (5 bases). Per germline, CDR1 DFQATT and CDR2 SNEGSKA (reference sequence). CDR3 size: 13 residues. The germline V and J ends were trimmed by 3 bases and 8 bases, with 13 bases remaining between them. The CDR3 loop reads CSASGGSGEKLFF. For the CDR3, the DNA is TGCAGTGCTAGTGGGGGTTCTGGGGAAAAACTGTTTTTT.

This clonotype was recorded at least ten times. The chain uses TRBV15 and TRBJ2-1; 8 nucleotides match TRBD2. The V gene's germline CDR1 is LNHNV and CDR2 YYDKDF (reference sequence). This CDR3 has 13 amino acids. V shed 8 bases and J 6 bases; nucleotides not matched to a gene: 6. The CDR3 spells CATREGTVNEQFF. The CDR3 DNA reads as TGTGCCACCCGGGAGGGGACGGTCAATGAGCAGTTCTTC.

This clonotype has only one observation. The rearrangement links TRBV5-1 to TRBJ2-2; 12 bases fit TRBD1. The length of the CDR3 is 16 residues. Germline assignment: CDR1 SGHRS and CDR2 YFSETQ. V dropped 4 bases and J dropped 2; count of bases not matched to a gene: 3. The CDR3 reads CASSPGTGGNTGELFF. CDR3 nucleotides: TGCGCCAGCAGCCCGGGGACAGGGGGCAACACCGGGGAGCTGTTTTTT.

This clonotype came up many times. This rearrangement joins TRBV6-5 to TRBJ2-2; 9 bases agree with TRBD1. Germline CDR1 MNHEY, CDR2 SVGAGI. This CDR3 has 17 amino acids. V shed 0 bases and J 7 bases; nucleotides not matched to a gene: 9. The CDR3 DNA is TGTGCCAGCAGTTACTCGACGGGGACAGGGTTTAACGGGGAGCTGTTTTTT. Translated, it gives CASSYSTGTGFNGELFF.

The table lists this clonotype with a few counts. The chain joins TRBV19 to TRBJ1-2, with 10 positions matching TRBD1. Germline-derived CDR1 and CDR2 are LNHDA and SQIVND (reference sequence). The CDR3 is 14 amino acids. V shed 10 bases and J 5 bases; nucleotides not matched to a gene: 10. Written as DNA, the CDR3 is TGTGCCACCAAAGGGACAGGGGTGTGGTATGGCTACACCTTC. This encodes CATKGTGVWYGYTF.

The chain's CDR3 is CSVARGQPISNSPLHF. In DNA form, the CDR3 reads TGCAGTGTCGCAAGGGGACAGCCTATCTCGAATTCACCCCTCCACTTT. The gene calls are TRBV20-1 and TRBJ1-6, with TRBD1 matching over 7 bases. Germline lookup yields CDR1 DFQATT and CDR2 SNEGSKA (reference sequence). CDR3 size: 16 residues. With V trimmed by 7 bases and J by 7 bases, 16 bases remained unmatched.

This clonotype has only a few counts. A read error may be the cause here, since a much bigger clone is one base away. The chain carries TRBV28 and TRBJ2-7; possibly TRBD1 for D (6 bases). The CDR3 spans 15 residues. CDR1 is MDHEN and CDR2 is SYDVKM in the germline V gene. Deletions cut 6 bases from V and 2 bases from J, with 17 bases between. This CDR3 reads CASSAGTMAPYEQYF. CDR3 sequence (DNA): TGTGCCAGCAGCGCCGGGACAATGGCCCCCTACGAGCAGTACTTC.

For this clonotype: This may stem from a read error, because a much larger clone lies one nucleotide away. V is TRBV18 and J is TRBJ2-5; D tentatively reads TRBD1 or TRBD2 (6 bases each). The CDR3 spans 15 residues. Trimming removed 2 bases from V and 5 bases from J, with 15 bases in between. Germline V CDR1 and CDR2: KGHSH, LQKENI. CDR3 DNA sequence: TGTGCCAGCTCACCATTTACGGGGGCCAGCGAGACCCAGTACTTC. Its translation is CASSPFTGASETQYF.

This clonotype was seen many times. V and J are TRBV2 and TRBJ1-1, with TRBD1 matching over 9 bases. The V segment lost 6 bases and the J segment 1 base; nucleotides outside the gene matches: 6. This CDR3 region has 15 residues. Looked up from germline, CDR1 is SNHLY and CDR2 is FYNNEI. The CDR3 DNA reads TGTGCCAGCAGCGCCGGGGACAGGGCGAACACTGAAGCTTTCTTT. This sequence encodes CASSAGDRANTEAFF.

This clonotype was seen at least ten times. The V and J genes are TRBV20-1 and TRBJ1-3, with D perhaps matching TRBD1 (6 bases). V was pared by 3 bases and J by 0 bases, with 12 bases between. CDR1 is DFQATT, CDR2 SNEGSKA, per germline (reference sequence). The length of the CDR3 is 15 residues. The CDR3 DNA is TGCAGTGCTAGTCCAGGGGCTAACTCTGGAAACACCATATATTTT. It codes for CSASPGANSGNTIYF.

The chain carries TRBV9 and TRBJ2-1; TRBD1 might be the D (6 bases). The V gene's germline CDR1 is SGDLS and CDR2 YYNGEE. There are 15 residues in the CDR3. Trimming left V 1 base short and J 3 bases short, with 11 bases between. The CDR3 loop is CASSVRDTVYNEQFF. In DNA, the CDR3 is TGTGCCAGCAGCGTAAGGGACACTGTCTACAATGAGCAGTTCTTC.

The chain has TRBV6-1 and TRBJ2-1; no definite D call. The CDR3 covers 11 residues. Trimming left V 2 bases short and J 7 bases short, with 3 bases between. Germline V gives CDR1 MNHNS, CDR2 SASEGT. In nucleotides, the CDR3 is TGTGCCAGCAGTGAACAGAATGAGCAGTTCTTC. This encodes CASSEQNEQFF.